The rows below give T cell receptor beta chains drawn from one sample of a study of T cell repertoires in aging, cancer and after chemotherapy. TCRdb fed the multiplex PCR reads into MiXCR, producing one record per CDR3 protein. The sample yields 2,000 or so distinct CDR3 sequences, about 30% seen once. Sequencing input: blood. The origin of the receptors is a human donor with a blood cancer. Each CDR3 is given with its conserved first and last residue. The order of the fields is V gene, D gene, J gene, clone size, CDR3 protein, CDR3 DNA. A D gene is named only where the DNA matches it firmly. Expanded clones get a size class; other rows say once, few or many, or leave the size out.

>TRBV7-9|-|TRBJ1-1|once
CASSLAEHTEAFF
TGTGCCAGCAGCTTAGCAGAGCACACTGAAGCTTTCTTT
>TRBV5-4|-|TRBJ2-7|large
CASREYTSAHEQYF
TGTGCCAGCAGAGAGTACACCTCGGCCCACGAGCAGTACTTC
>TRBV20-1|TRBD1|TRBJ2-1|-
CSARQGPREQFF
TGCAGTGCCCGACAGGGTCCCAGGGAGCAGTTCTTC
>TRBV6-2/TRBV6-3|-|TRBJ1-1|-
CATKTEGTEAFF
TGTGCCACCAAGACTGAGGGCACTGAAGCTTTCTTT
>TRBV27|-|TRBJ1-6|-
CASSLGRYSPLHF
TGTGCCAGCAGTTTGGGTCGGTATTCACCCCTCCACTTT
>TRBV18|-|TRBJ2-4|-
CASSYRAKNIQYF
TGTGCCAGCTCATACAGGGCCAAAAACATTCAGTACTTC
>TRBV5-6|TRBD2|TRBJ2-3|few
CASSFGGGTLFTAQYF
TGTGCCAGCAGCTTCGGCGGGGGAACCCTGTTTACGGCGCAGTATTTT
>TRBV5-5|TRBD1|TRBJ1-4|-
CASSFGQGEEKLFF
TGTGCCAGCAGCTTCGGACAGGGGGAAGAAAAACTGTTTTTT
>TRBV7-9|TRBD1|TRBJ1-2|-
CASSYGQGRNYGYTF
TGTGCCAGCAGTTACGGACAGGGGAGGAACTATGGCTACACCTTC
>TRBV6-5|-|TRBJ2-7|medium-sized
CASSYSGSAYEQYF
TGTGCCAGCAGTTACTCAGGGTCGGCGTACGAGCAGTACTTC
>TRBV5-5|TRBD1|TRBJ2-7|few
CASISTPTGGYEQYF
TGTGCCAGCATTTCGACCCCCACAGGGGGCTACGAGCAGTACTTC
>TRBV6-5|-|TRBJ1-5|-
CASSTQQGMYSSQPQHF
TGTGCCAGCAGTACCCAGCAGGGGATGTATAGCAGTCAGCCCCAGCATTTT
>TRBV30|TRBD1|TRBJ1-1|few
CAWSVGTANTEAFF
TGTGCCTGGAGTGTCGGGACAGCGAACACTGAAGCTTTCTTT
>TRBV25-1|-|TRBJ1-2|-
CASSKDENHYGYTF
TGTGCCAGCAGTAAAGACGAGAACCACTATGGCTACACCTTC
>TRBV6-5|-|TRBJ2-2|medium-sized
CASSYSPGRDKSEPGELFF
TGTGCCAGCAGTTACTCGCCGGGACGGGACAAAAGCGAACCCGGGGAGCTGTTTTTT
>TRBV12-3/TRBV12-4|-|TRBJ1-6|few
CASSTRINSPLHF
TGTGCCAGCAGTACGCGGATTAATTCACCCCTCCACTTT
>TRBV12-3/TRBV12-4|-|TRBJ1-1|few
CASSPPLNTEAFF
TGTGCCAGCAGTCCGCCATTGAACACTGAAGCTTTCTTT
>TRBV6-6|-|TRBJ2-2|-
CASSYVGAGELFF
TGTGCCAGCAGTTACGTGGGGGCGGGGGAGCTGTTTTTT
>TRBV6-1|-|TRBJ1-2|-
CASTTGYGVYGYTF
TGTGCCAGCACTACAGGGTACGGGGTCTATGGCTACACCTTC
>TRBV20-1|-|TRBJ2-1|-
CSARDGRGGFF
TGCAGTGCTAGAGATGGCAGGGGGGGGTTCTTC
>TRBV6-5|-|TRBJ1-6|few
CASSYVGRSALSPLHF
TGTGCCAGCAGTTACGTCGGCCGGTCTGCGCTTTCACCCCTCCACTTT
>TRBV19|TRBD2|TRBJ2-1|large
CASSPLAGGSGGDEQFF
TGTGCCAGTAGCCCACTAGCGGGGGGGTCTGGTGGCGATGAGCAGTTCTTC
>TRBV12-3/TRBV12-4|TRBD1|TRBJ2-3|medium-sized
CASSSRDRAGDTQYF
TGTGCCAGCAGTTCCCGGGACAGGGCAGGAGATACGCAGTATTTT
>TRBV6-5|-|TRBJ2-3|-
CASRQTASTDTQYF
TGTGCCAGCCGACAGACCGCTAGCACAGATACGCAGTATTTT
>TRBV12-3/TRBV12-4|-|TRBJ2-7|medium-sized
CASSFEGLPRYEQYF
TGTGCCAGCAGTTTCGAGGGGCTTCCCCGCTACGAGCAGTACTTC
>TRBV6-2/TRBV6-3|-|TRBJ2-6|-
CASSTGGTLGSGANVLTF
TGTGCCAGCAGTACCGGGGGGACACTTGGCTCTGGGGCCAACGTCCTGACTTTC
>TRBV6-5|-|TRBJ2-3|-
CASSYFGGGSLTAQYF
TGTGCCAGCAGTTACTTCGGCGGGGGCTCTCTCACAGCGCAGTATTTT
>TRBV29-1|TRBD2|TRBJ2-7|-
CSVGRTSGGAYEQYF
TGCAGCGTTGGCCGGACTAGCGGGGGGGCCTACGAGCAGTACTTC
>TRBV12-3/TRBV12-4|-|TRBJ2-7|medium-sized
CASSLWRSEQYF
TGTGCCAGCAGTTTATGGCGGAGCGAGCAGTACTTC
>TRBV27|-|TRBJ1-1|-
CASQTRANTEAFF
TGTGCCAGTCAGACTCGGGCGAACACTGAAGCTTTCTTT
>TRBV27|-|TRBJ2-7|few
CASRDRSYEQYF
TGTGCCAGCAGGGACCGGTCCTACGAGCAGTACTTC
>TRBV6-5|TRBD1|TRBJ1-1|few
CASSSSGTGVTEAFF
TGTGCCAGCAGTTCTTCCGGGACAGGGGTAACTGAAGCTTTCTTT
>TRBV19|-|TRBJ2-2|medium-sized
CASARLGTGELFF
TGTGCCAGTGCTCGCCTTGGCACCGGGGAGCTGTTTTTT
>TRBV11-2|TRBD1|TRBJ1-5|-
CASSPPQGTADCNQPQHF
TGTGCCAGCAGCCCCCCCCAGGGGACAGCGGATTGCAATCAGCCCCAGCATTTT
>TRBV18|-|TRBJ1-5|few
CASSPEPLPQHF
TGTGCCAGCTCACCAGAGCCCCTGCCCCAGCATTTT
>TRBV6-5|TRBD1|TRBJ1-2|-
CASSYTGTGPRYGYTF
TGTGCCAGCAGTTACACTGGGACAGGGCCTCGCTATGGCTACACCTTC
>TRBV18|TRBD1|TRBJ1-5|-
CASSLGQGGQPQHF
TGTGCCAGCTCACTGGGACAGGGGGGCCAGCCCCAGCATTTT
>TRBV5-1|TRBD1|TRBJ2-7|-
CASSTWTGGAAYEQYF
TGCGCCAGCAGCACGTGGACAGGGGGCGCCGCCTACGAGCAGTACTTC
>TRBV5-4|TRBD1|TRBJ1-2|few
CASSPGGTRGHGYTF
TGTGCCAGCAGCCCAGGGGGCACGAGAGGTCATGGCTACACCTTC
>TRBV18|-|TRBJ1-4|-
CASSPMAGRINEKLFF
TGTGCCAGCTCACCCATGGCGGGACGGATTAATGAAAAACTGTTTTTT
>TRBV20-1|-|TRBJ1-2|-
CSANPLAAARGYTF
TGCAGTGCTAACCCTCTAGCTGCTGCTAGGGGCTACACCTTC
>TRBV18|-|TRBJ1-5|-
CASSPAGTVYSNQPQHF
TGTGCCAGCTCACCCGCCGGGACGGTCTATAGCAATCAGCCCCAGCATTTT
>TRBV5-4|TRBD1|TRBJ1-2|-
CASSLQGENYGYTF
TGTGCCAGCAGCTTGCAGGGGGAAAACTATGGCTACACCTTC
>TRBV6-5|-|TRBJ1-3|few
CASSYGSGGSGNTIYF
TGTGCCAGCAGTTACGGGTCTGGGGGCTCTGGAAACACCATATATTTT
>TRBV29-1|-|TRBJ1-2|large
CSVVGGGYGYTF
TGCAGCGTTGTAGGGGGAGGCTATGGCTACACCTTC
>TRBV19|-|TRBJ1-5|few
CASKPGLNQPQHF
TGTGCCAGTAAGCCGGGTCTCAATCAGCCCCAGCATTTT
>TRBV19|-|TRBJ1-6|few
CASSIGRNSPLHF
TGTGCCAGTAGTATAGGCCGTAATTCACCCCTCCACTTT
>TRBV2|TRBD2|TRBJ2-5|-
CASSMTSGGGETQYF
TGTGCCAGCAGTATGACTAGCGGGGGTGGTGAGACCCAGTACTTC
>TRBV11-2|TRBD1|TRBJ2-1|few
CASSRTGGANNEQFF
TGTGCCAGCAGCCGAACAGGGGGCGCGAATAATGAGCAGTTCTTC
>TRBV6-5|TRBD1|TRBJ2-2|large
CASSYSSGQGVLFF
TGTGCCAGCAGTTACTCGAGCGGACAGGGCGTGCTGTTTTTT
>TRBV6-5|TRBD1|TRBJ1-1|few
CASRRGQGRTEAFF
TGTGCCAGCAGACGGGGACAGGGCCGGACTGAAGCTTTCTTT
>TRBV12-3/TRBV12-4|-|TRBJ2-5|-
CASSGTGQDTQYF
TGTGCCAGCAGTGGGACTGGGCAAGACACCCAGTACTTT
>TRBV6-1|-|TRBJ1-6|-
CASSEAETEYNSPLHF
TGTGCCAGCAGTGAAGCCGAAACGGAATATAATTCACCCCTCCACTTT
>TRBV20-1|-|TRBJ1-2|-
CSARDNVRANYGYTF
TGCAGTGCTAGAGATAACGTCAGGGCAAACTATGGCTACACCTTC
>TRBV10-3|-|TRBJ1-1|-
CAISDQAGVNTEAFF
TGTGCCATCAGTGACCAAGCAGGGGTAAACACTGAAGCTTTCTTT
>TRBV18|-|TRBJ2-3|few
CASSPPYRVRADTQYF
TGTGCCAGCTCACCACCGTATCGGGTCCGGGCAGATACGCAGTATTTT
>TRBV6-1|-|TRBJ2-7|medium-sized
CASTQGGQPSYEQYF
TGTGCCAGCACTCAGGGAGGACAGCCCTCCTACGAGCAGTACTTC
>TRBV9|TRBD2|TRBJ2-2|-
CASSGRRGVLSGELFF
TGTGCCAGCAGCGGCAGACGGGGGGTGCTCTCCGGGGAGCTGTTTTTT
>TRBV7-6|TRBD2|TRBJ2-1|medium-sized
CASSSPGLAPNEQFF
TGTGCCAGCAGCTCCCCGGGACTAGCCCCTAATGAGCAGTTCTTC